One and the same sample provided the 2 T cell receptor beta chains below, sequenced in a study of cytomegalovirus exposure and HLA in healthy donors. 13 Jbeta primers and 60 Vbeta primers were used for the PCR. This table comes from immunoSEQ multiplex PCR, and its TCRdb copy is limited to in-frame clones, with some not included. The sample lists roughly 150,000 clones; over 60% were seen once. The sample consisted of PBMCs. All receptors derive from a woman aged 30 to 39 in good health and CMV-seropositive.

V usage is TRBV7-2 and J usage is TRBJ2-7; 8 positions match TRBD1. The V gene end was trimmed by 5 bases and the J gene end by 2 bases; junction bases not matched to a gene: 8. This CDR3 is 15 amino acids long. Germline V gene lookup returns CDR1 SGHTA and CDR2 FQGNSA. The CDR3: CASSRTGQVTYEQYF. DNA for the CDR3: TGTGCCAGCAGCCGAACGGGACAGGTGACCTACGAGCAGTACTTC.

The chain has TRBV2 and TRBJ1-5; possible D gene TRBD1, 5 bases. V lost 8 bases to trimming and J lost 5 bases, with 19 bases between them. The V gene's germline CDR1 is SNHLY and CDR2 FYNNEI. The CDR3 is made up of 15 amino acids. The DNA of the CDR3 is TGTGCCAGCGGGGAGGGGACCGTTTCCCATCAGCCCCAGCATTTT. The encoded protein is CASGEGTVSHQPQHF.